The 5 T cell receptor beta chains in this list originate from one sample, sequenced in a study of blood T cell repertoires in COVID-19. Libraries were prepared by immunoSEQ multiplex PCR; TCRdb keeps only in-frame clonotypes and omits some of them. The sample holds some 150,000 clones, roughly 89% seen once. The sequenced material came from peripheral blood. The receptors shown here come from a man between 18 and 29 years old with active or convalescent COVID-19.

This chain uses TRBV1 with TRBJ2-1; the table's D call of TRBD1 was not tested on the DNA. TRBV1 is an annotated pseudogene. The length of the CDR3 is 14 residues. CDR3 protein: CTSGQGISYNEQFF. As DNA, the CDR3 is TGCACCAGCGGACAGGGAATAAGCTACAATGAGCAGTTCTTC.

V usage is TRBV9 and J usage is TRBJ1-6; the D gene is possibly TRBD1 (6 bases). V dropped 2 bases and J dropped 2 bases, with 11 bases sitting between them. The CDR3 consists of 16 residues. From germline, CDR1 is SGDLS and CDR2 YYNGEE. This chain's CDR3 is CASSVAGGPYNSPLHF. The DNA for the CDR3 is TGTGCCAGCAGCGTCGCGGGGGGCCCCTATAATTCACCCCTCCACTTT.

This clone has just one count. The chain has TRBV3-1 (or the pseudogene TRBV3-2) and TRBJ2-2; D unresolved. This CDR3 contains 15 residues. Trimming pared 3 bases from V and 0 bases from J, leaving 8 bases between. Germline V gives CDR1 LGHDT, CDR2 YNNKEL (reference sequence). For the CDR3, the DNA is TGTGCCAGCAGCCATGCTAGAGCGAACACCGGGGAGCTGTTTTTT. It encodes CASSHARANTGELFF.

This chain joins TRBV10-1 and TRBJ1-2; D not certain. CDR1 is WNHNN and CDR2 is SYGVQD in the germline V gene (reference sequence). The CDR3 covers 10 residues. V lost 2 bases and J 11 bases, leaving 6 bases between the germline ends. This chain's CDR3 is CASSERRYTF. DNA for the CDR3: TGCGCCAGCAGTGAGCGCCGGTACACCTTC.

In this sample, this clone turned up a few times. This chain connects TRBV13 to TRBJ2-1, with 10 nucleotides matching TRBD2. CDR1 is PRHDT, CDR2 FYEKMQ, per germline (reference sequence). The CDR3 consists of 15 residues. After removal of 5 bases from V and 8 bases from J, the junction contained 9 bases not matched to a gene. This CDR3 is CASSLSGRPTDEQFF. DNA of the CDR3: TGTGCCAGCAGCCTTAGCGGGAGGCCGACAGATGAGCAGTTCTTC.